This is a list of T cell receptor beta chains from one sample in a study of Ad26.COV2.S vaccination and SARS-CoV-2 variants. Profiled with immunoSEQ multiplex PCR; TCRdb holds only in-frame clones, not every one. The repertoire holds approximately 280,000 clones, with about 87% as singletons. The sample here was peripheral blood, taken in a trial of Ad26.COV2.S vaccine versus placebo. The receptors stem from a person aged 18 to 65 who received the Ad26.COV2.S COVID-19 vaccine or a placebo. CDR3s include the opening cysteine and the closing phenylalanine or tryptophan. A D gene is named only where the DNA matches it firmly. Rows give clone size only sometimes, using once, few, many, or a class for an expanded clone.

v_gene	j_gene	d_gene	abundance	CDR3nt	CDR3aa
TRBV29-1	TRBJ2-2	-	-	TGCAGCGTTGAAGATGGCAGGGGCACCGGGGAGCTGTTTTTT	CSVEDGRGTGELFF
TRBV4-3	TRBJ1-2	-	-	TGCGCCAGCAGCCAAGATAGTGGCGGGACCGATTTATTCTATGGCTACACCTTC	CASSQDSGGTDLFYGYTF
TRBV5-5	TRBJ1-5	-	-	TGTGCCAGCAGCTTGGGACAGATTAGCAATCAGCCCCAGCATTTT	CASSLGQISNQPQHF
TRBV2	TRBJ2-4	-	-	TGTGCCAGCAGCCTAGATCGTCTAGCCAAAAACATTCAGTACTTC	CASSLDRLAKNIQYF
TRBV6-5	TRBJ2-5	-	-	TGTGCCAGCAGTTACTCGGGTGAAGGAGCCAAAGAGACCCAGTACTTC	CASSYSGEGAKETQYF
TRBV7-8	TRBJ2-2	TRBD1	-	TGTGCCAGCAGCACCCGACAGGGCGACGGGGAGCTGTTTTTT	CASSTRQGDGELFF
TRBV6-1	TRBJ2-5	-	-	TGTGCCAGCAGTGAAGGGGCTGCAGGGGATGGAGAGACCCAGTACTTC	CASSEGAAGDGETQYF
TRBV27	TRBJ2-5	-	-	TGTGCCAGCAGTTTTGCTGGGCAACAAGAGACCCAGTACTTC	CASSFAGQQETQYF
TRBV4-1	TRBJ1-2	-	-	TGCGCCAGCAGCCAAGTGCCAGGGAGCTATGGCTACACCTTC	CASSQVPGSYGYTF
TRBV30	TRBJ2-1	TRBD2	-	TGTGCCTGGAGTGTACGGAGGGACTACCAGTACAATGAGCAGTTCTTC	CAWSVRRDYQYNEQFF
TRBV5-6	TRBJ2-7	-	-	TGTGCCAGCAGCATGTTTAACTACGAGCAGTACTTC	CASSMFNYEQYF
TRBV18	TRBJ2-1	-	once	TGTGCCAGCTCACCCCGAGCGGAAGAGCAGTTCTTC	CASSPRAEEQFF
TRBV5-6	TRBJ1-1	-	-	TGTGCCAGCAGCTTGGCTACGGGGGAAGCTTTCTTT	CASSLATGEAFF
TRBV4-3	TRBJ2-1	-	-	TGCGCCAGCAGCCAATGGAGGGGGGGCCACAATGAGCAGTTCTTC	CASSQWRGGHNEQFF
TRBV5-1	TRBJ2-7	-	-	TGCGCCAGCAGCTTGGCACCGGGGGACTACGAGCAGTACTTC	CASSLAPGDYEQYF
TRBV19	TRBJ1-5	-	-	TGTGCCAGTAGTATTACAGGGCCTAGCAATCAGCCCCAGCATTTT	CASSITGPSNQPQHF
TRBV6-5	TRBJ1-2	-	-	TGTGCCAGCAGCGACAGTCTCTATGGCTACACCTTC	CASSDSLYGYTF
TRBV4-2	TRBJ2-2	-	-	TGTGCCAGCAGCCCAGGAACGGGGGGCTTTCCCCGGGAGCTGTTTTTT	CASSPGTGGFPRELFF
TRBV18	TRBJ2-7	-	once	TGTGCCAGCTCACCACCGGGCGGGGTCGATGAGCAGTACTTC	CASSPPGGVDEQYF
TRBV30	TRBJ2-3	-	-	TGTGCCTGGAAACAGTACGCTAGCACAGATACGCAGTATTTT	CAWKQYASTDTQYF
TRBV28	TRBJ1-2	TRBD1	-	TGTGCCAGCAGTTGGGGACAGGGGGCCTATGGCTACACCTTC	CASSWGQGAYGYTF
TRBV10-1	TRBJ1-2	-	-	TGCGCCAGCAGTGAGTCATTTGGGAAAAGTGGTAGCTATGGCTACACCTTC	CASSESFGKSGSYGYTF
TRBV6-2/TRBV6-3	TRBJ1-2	-	-	TGTGCCAGCAGTAACAGTAATGGCTACACCTTC	CASSNSNGYTF
TRBV29-1	TRBJ1-2	-	-	TGCAGCGTTATCAAGGGGGGTAAGGGCGATGGCTACACCTTC	CSVIKGGKGDGYTF
TRBV5-4	TRBJ2-7	-	-	TGTGCCAGCAGCAGTATTAGCCAGAACGAGCAGTACTTC	CASSSISQNEQYF
TRBV6-5	TRBJ2-3	-	-	TGTGCCAGCAGTTCGCGCGGAGTTTATAGCACAGATACGCAGTATTTT	CASSSRGVYSTDTQYF
TRBV7-9	TRBJ1-5	TRBD1	-	TGTGCCAGCAGCTCGGACAGGATTTTCAATCAGCCCCAGCATTTT	CASSSDRIFNQPQHF
TRBV13	TRBJ1-4	-	-	TGTGCCAGCAGTTTTAGGGTGGAAAAACTGTTTTTT	CASSFRVEKLFF
TRBV6-5	TRBJ2-2	TRBD1	-	TGTGCCAGCAGCCCCACAGGGGGAAACGGGGAGCTGTTTTTT	CASSPTGGNGELFF
TRBV7-9	TRBJ1-1	-	once	TGTGCCAGCACCCGCCTACCGAACACTGAAGCTTTCTTT	CASTRLPNTEAFF
TRBV5-4	TRBJ1-1	TRBD1	few	TGTGCCAGCAGCTGGGACAGGAACACTGAAGCTTTCTTT	CASSWDRNTEAFF